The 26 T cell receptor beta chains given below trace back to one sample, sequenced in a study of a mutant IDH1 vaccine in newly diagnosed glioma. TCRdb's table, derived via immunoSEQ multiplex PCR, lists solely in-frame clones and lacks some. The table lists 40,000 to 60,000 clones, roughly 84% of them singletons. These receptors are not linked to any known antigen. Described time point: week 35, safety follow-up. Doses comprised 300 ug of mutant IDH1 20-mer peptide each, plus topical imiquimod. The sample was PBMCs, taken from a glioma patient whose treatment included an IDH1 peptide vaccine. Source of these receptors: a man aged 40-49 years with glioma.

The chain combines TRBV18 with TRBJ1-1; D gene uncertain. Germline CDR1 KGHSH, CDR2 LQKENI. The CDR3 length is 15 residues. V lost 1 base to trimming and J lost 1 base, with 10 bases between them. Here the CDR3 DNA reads TGTGCCAGCTCACCACAAGGACGTTGGAACACTGAAGCTTTCTTT. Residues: CASSPQGRWNTEAFF.

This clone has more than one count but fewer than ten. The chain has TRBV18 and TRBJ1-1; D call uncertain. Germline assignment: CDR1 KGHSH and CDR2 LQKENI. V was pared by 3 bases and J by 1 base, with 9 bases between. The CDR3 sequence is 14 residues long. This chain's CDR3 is CASSPIARNTEAFF. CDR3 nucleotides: TGTGCCAGCTCACCCATCGCCCGGAACACTGAAGCTTTCTTT.

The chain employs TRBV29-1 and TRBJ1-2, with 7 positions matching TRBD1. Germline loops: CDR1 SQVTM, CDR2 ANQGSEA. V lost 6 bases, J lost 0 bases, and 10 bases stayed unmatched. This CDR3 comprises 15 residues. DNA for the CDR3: TGCAGCGTCCTCGGGACAGAAGTATCTAACTATGGCTACACCTTC. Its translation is CSVLGTEVSNYGYTF.

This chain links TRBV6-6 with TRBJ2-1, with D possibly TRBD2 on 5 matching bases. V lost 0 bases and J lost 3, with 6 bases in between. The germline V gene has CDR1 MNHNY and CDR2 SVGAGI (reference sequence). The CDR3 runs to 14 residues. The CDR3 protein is CASSYSRDYNEQFF. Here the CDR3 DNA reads TGTGCCAGCAGTTACTCGAGGGACTACAATGAGCAGTTCTTC.

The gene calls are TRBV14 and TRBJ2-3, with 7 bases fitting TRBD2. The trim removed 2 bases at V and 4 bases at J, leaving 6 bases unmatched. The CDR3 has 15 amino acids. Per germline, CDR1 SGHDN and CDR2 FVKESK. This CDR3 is CASSQFREGPDTQYF. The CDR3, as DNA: TGTGCCAGCAGCCAATTCAGGGAGGGCCCAGATACGCAGTATTTT.

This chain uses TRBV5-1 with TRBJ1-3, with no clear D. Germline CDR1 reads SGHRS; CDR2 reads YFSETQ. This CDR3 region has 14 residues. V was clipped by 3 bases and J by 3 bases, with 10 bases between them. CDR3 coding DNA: TGCGCCAGCAGCTCTGGAAGCGATGGAAACACCATATATTTT. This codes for CASSSGSDGNTIYF. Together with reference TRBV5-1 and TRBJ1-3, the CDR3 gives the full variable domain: KAGVTQTPRYLIKTRGQQVTLSCSPISGHRSVSWYQQTPGQGLQFLFEYFSETQRNKGNFPGRFSGRQFSNSRSEMNVSTLELGDSALYLCASSSGSDGNTIYFGEGSWLTVV.

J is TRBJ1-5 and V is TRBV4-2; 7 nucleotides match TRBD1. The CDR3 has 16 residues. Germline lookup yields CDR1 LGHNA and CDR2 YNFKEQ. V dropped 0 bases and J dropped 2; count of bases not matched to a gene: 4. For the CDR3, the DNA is TGTGCCAGCAGCCAAGATAACAGGGGAGGCAATCAGCCCCAGCATTTT. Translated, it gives CASSQDNRGGNQPQHF.

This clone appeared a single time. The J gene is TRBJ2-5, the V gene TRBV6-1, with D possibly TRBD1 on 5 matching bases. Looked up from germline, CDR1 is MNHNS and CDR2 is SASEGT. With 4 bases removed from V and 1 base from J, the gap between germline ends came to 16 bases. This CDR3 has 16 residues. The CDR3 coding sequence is TGTGCCAGCAGTGCCCTACCCCGACAGCCCCAAGAGACCCAGTACTTC. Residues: CASSALPRQPQETQYF.

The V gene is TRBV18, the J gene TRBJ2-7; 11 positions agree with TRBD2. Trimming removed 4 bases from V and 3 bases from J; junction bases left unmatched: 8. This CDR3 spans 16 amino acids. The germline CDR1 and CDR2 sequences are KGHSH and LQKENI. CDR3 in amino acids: CASSQGTSGALYEQYF. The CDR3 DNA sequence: TGTGCCAGCTCACAGGGGACTAGCGGAGCCCTCTACGAGCAGTACTTC.

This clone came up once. CDR3 DNA sequence: TGTGCCAGCAGCTTAGCGGGGACGGGTGCGCAAGATACGCAGTATTTT. Translation gives CASSLAGTGAQDTQYF. The chain uses TRBV7-8 and TRBJ2-3, with D perhaps assigned TRBD1 or TRBD2 (5 bases each). The CDR3 contains 16 residues. CDR1 and CDR2 from the germline V gene are SGHVS and FQNEAQ. V was shortened by 0 bases and J by 5 bases, with 15 bases between the two germline ends.

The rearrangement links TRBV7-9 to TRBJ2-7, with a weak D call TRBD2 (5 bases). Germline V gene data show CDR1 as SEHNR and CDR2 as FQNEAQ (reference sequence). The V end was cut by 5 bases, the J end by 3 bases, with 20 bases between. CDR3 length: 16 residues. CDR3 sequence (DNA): TGTGCCAGCAGCCGCGGAGATCCGCGGGCTAACTACGAGCAGTACTTC. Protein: CASSRGDPRANYEQYF. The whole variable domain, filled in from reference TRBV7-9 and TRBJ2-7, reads DTGVSQNPRHKITKRGQNVTFRCDPISEHNRLYWYRQTLGQGPEFLTYFQNEAQLEKSRLLSDRFSAERPKGSFSTLEIQRTEQGDSAMYLCASSRGDPRANYEQYFGPGTRLTVT.

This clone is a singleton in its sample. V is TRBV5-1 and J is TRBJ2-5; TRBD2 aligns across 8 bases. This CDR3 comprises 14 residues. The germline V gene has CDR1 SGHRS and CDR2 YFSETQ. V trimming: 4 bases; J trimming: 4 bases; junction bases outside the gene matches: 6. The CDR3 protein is CASSREGRGETQYF. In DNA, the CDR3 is TGCGCCAGCAGCCGGGAGGGTAGGGGAGAGACCCAGTACTTC.

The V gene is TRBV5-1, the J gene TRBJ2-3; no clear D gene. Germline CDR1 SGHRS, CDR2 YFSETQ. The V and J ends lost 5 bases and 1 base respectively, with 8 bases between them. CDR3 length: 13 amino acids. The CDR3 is CASSSRRTDTQYF. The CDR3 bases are TGCGCCAGCAGTTCTAGACGCACAGATACGCAGTATTTT.

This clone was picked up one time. CDR3 in amino acids: CASSLIATQGLYGYTF. In DNA form, the CDR3 reads TGTGCCAGCAGCTTAATCGCGACGCAGGGACTCTATGGCTACACCTTC. The chain couples TRBV7-2 to TRBJ1-2, with D maybe TRBD1 (5 bases). The germline V gene encodes CDR1 SGHTA and CDR2 FQGNSA. This CDR3 has 16 residues. Trimming stripped 2 bases from V and 4 bases from J, with 17 bases between.

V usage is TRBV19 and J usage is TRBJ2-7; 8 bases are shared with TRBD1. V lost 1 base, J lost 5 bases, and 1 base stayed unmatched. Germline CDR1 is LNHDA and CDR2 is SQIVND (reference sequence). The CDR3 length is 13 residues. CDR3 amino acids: CASSIAGGNEQYF. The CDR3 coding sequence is TGTGCCAGTAGTATAGCAGGGGGCAACGAGCAGTACTTC.

The CDR3 DNA is TGTGCCAGCAGTTCGAACCCACAGGGACCCTACGAGCAGTACTTC. Amino acids: CASSSNPQGPYEQYF. The chain links TRBV27 to TRBJ2-7, with TRBD1 as a possible D gene (6 bases). CDR1 is MNHEY and CDR2 is SMNVEV in the germline V gene (reference sequence). The CDR3 covers 15 residues. V was trimmed by 4 bases and J by 2 bases, leaving 15 bases between them.

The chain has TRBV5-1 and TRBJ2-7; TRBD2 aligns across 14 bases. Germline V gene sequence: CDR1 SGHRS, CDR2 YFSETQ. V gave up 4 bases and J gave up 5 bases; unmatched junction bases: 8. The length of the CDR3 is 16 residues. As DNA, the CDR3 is TGCGCCAGCAGCGCCAAGACTAGCGGGGGGGCCCACGAGCAGTACTTC. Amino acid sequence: CASSAKTSGGAHEQYF.

This CDR3 reads CASNREDTQYF. The CDR3 DNA follows: TGTGCCAGTAACAGGGAAGATACGCAGTATTTT. V usage is TRBV2 and J usage is TRBJ2-3, with D possibly TRBD1 on 6 matching bases. This CDR3 contains 11 residues. The ends were cut back, 9 bases at V and 5 bases at J, with 9 bases in the middle. Germline assignment: CDR1 SNHLY and CDR2 FYNNEI.

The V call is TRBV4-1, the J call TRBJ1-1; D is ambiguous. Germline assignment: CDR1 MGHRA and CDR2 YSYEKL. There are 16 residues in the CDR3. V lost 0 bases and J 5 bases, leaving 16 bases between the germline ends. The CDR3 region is CASSQEVREVGTEAFF. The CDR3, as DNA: TGCGCCAGCAGCCAAGAAGTGCGCGAGGTGGGAACTGAAGCTTTCTTT.

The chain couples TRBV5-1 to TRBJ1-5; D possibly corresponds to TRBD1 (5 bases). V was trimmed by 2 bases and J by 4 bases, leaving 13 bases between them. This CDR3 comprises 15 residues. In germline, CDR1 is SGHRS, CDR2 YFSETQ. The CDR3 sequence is CASSFVGALNQPQHF. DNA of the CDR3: TGCGCCAGCAGCTTTGTAGGGGCGCTAAATCAGCCCCAGCATTTT.

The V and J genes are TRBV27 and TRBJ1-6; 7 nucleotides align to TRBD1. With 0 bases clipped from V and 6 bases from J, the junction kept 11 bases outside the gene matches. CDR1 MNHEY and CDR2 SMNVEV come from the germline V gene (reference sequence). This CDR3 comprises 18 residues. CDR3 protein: CASSLSPRQGEGNSPLHF. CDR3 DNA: TGTGCCAGCAGTTTATCCCCCCGGCAGGGGGAAGGTAATTCACCCCTCCACTTT.

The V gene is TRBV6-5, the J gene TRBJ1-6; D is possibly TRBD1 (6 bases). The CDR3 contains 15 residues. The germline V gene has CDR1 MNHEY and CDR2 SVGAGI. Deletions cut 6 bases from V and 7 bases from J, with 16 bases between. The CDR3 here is CASRNPQGFNSPLHF. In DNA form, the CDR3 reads TGTGCCAGCAGAAACCCCCAGGGGTTCAATTCACCCCTCCACTTT.

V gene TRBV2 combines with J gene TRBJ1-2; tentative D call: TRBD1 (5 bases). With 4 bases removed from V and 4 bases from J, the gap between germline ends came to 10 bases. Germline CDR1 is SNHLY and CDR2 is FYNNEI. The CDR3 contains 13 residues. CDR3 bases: TGTGCCAGCAGTGGGGGGATCGCCTATGGCTACACCTTC. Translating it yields CASSGGIAYGYTF.

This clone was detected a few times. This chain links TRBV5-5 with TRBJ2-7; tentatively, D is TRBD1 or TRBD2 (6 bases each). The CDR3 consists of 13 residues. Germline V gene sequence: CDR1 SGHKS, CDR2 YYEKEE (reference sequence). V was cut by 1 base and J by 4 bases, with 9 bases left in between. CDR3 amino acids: CASSLTGRYEQYF. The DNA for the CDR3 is TGTGCCAGCAGCTTGACAGGGAGGTACGAGCAGTACTTC.

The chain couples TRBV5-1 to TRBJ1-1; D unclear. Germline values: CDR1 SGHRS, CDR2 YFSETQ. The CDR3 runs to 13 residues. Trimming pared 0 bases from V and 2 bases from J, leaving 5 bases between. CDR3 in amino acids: CASSLGGNTEAFF. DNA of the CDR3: TGCGCCAGCAGCTTGGGTGGCAACACTGAAGCTTTCTTT.

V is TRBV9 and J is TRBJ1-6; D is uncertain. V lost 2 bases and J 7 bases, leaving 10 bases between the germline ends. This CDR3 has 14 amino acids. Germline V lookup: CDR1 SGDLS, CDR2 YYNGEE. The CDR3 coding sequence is TGTGCCAGCAGCGTCCTCGGTGAGAATTCACCCCTCCACTTT. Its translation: CASSVLGENSPLHF.